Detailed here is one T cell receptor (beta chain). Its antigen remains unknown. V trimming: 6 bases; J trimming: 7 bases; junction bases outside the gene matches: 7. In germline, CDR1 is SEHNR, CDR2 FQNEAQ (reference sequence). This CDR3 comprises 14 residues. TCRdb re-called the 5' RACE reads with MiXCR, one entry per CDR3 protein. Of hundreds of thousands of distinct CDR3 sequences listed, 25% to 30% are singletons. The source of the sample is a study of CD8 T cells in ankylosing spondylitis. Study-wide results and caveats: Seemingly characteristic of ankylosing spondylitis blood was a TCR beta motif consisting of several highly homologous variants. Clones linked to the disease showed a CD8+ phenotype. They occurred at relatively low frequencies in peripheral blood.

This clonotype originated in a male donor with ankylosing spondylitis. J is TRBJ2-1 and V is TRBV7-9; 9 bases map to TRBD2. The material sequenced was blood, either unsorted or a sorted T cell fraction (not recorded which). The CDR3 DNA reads TGTGCCAGCAGGACTAGCGGAAGGGGAAATGAGCAGTTCTTC. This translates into CASRTSGRGNEQFF. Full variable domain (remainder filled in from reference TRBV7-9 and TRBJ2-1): DTGVSQNPRHKITKRGQNVTFRCDPISEHNRLYWYRQTLGQGPEFLTYFQNEAQLEKSRLLSDRFSAERPKGSFSTLEIQRTEQGDSAMYLCASRTSGRGNEQFFGPGTRLTVL.